Listed below are T cell receptor beta chains from one sample, sequenced in a study of identical twins' blood T cells. TCRdb reprocessed the 5' RACE reads with MiXCR, giving one entry per CDR3 protein. The repertoire consists of around 380,000 distinct CDR3 sequences, with about 28% occurring once and the leading ten covering approximately 6.6%. The sample consisted of PBMCs. The receptors shown here come from a woman aged 18-49 years in good health. Both conserved end residues are part of each CDR3. Fields, in order: J gene, clone size, D gene, CDR3 length, V gene, CDR3 DNA, CDR3 protein. D genes are given only for firm matches. Expanded clones are given a class, and other clones once, few, many or no size at all.

TRBJ1-1 | NA | NA | 15 | TRBV15 | TGTGCCACCAGCAGAGATCAAAAGGGGAACACTGAAGCTTTCTTT | CATSRDQKGNTEAFF
TRBJ1-1 | NA | NA | 13 | TRBV20-1 | TGCAGTGCGAGAAAACAGGGAAACACTGAAGCTTTCTTT | CSARKQGNTEAFF
TRBJ1-1 | many | NA | 15 | TRBV6-2/TRBV6-3 | TGTGCCAGCAGTTCCCGCAGGGTGGGGAACACTGAAGCTTTCTTT | CASSSRRVGNTEAFF
TRBJ2-5 | few | NA | 14 | TRBV12-3/TRBV12-4 | TGTGCCAGCAGTTTAATTGGCATACAAGAGACCCAGTACTTC | CASSLIGIQETQYF
TRBJ1-1 | NA | NA | 13 | TRBV27 | TGTGCCAGCAGTTTCACTTTGAACACTGAAGCTTTCTTT | CASSFTLNTEAFF
TRBJ1-1 | few | NA | 13 | TRBV29-1 | TGCAGCGTTGAAAGGGACACACACACTGAAGCTTTCTTT | CSVERDTHTEAFF
TRBJ1-6 | few | NA | 12 | TRBV14 | TGTGCCTGCAGCCCTCACCTTGCACCCCTCCACTTT | CACSPHLAPLHF
TRBJ2-5 | many | TRBD1 | 12 | TRBV14 | TGTGCCAGCAGCCTGGGACAGTTGCAAAAGTACTTC | CASSLGQLQKYF
TRBJ1-2 | few | TRBD1 | 12 | TRBV29-1 | TGCAGCGCGACGGGGACAGGGAACGGCTACACCTTC | CSATGTGNGYTF
TRBJ2-1 | NA | NA | 13 | TRBV10-3 | TGTGCCATCAGTGAGTCGAACTACAATGAGCAGTTCTTC | CAISESNYNEQFF
TRBJ1-1 | few | TRBD1 | 16 | TRBV4-3 | TGCGCCAGCAGCCCGCAAAACAGGGGTTTTTTCACTGAAGCTTTCTTT | CASSPQNRGFFTEAFF
TRBJ1-3 | few | NA | 13 | TRBV28 | TGTGCCAGCAAACAGACACATAGAAACACCATATATTTT | CASKQTHRNTIYF
TRBJ2-3 | NA | NA | 14 | TRBV18 | TGTGCCAGCCAGGGGACTCGCAGCACAGATGCGCAGTATTTT | CASQGTRSTDAQYF
TRBJ2-6 | NA | TRBD1 | 18 | TRBV12-3/TRBV12-4 | TGTGCCAGCAGTCATCCGACAGGGGGGAACTCTGGGGCCAACGTCCGGACTTTC | CASSHPTGGNSGANVRTF
TRBJ2-2 | NA | TRBD2 | 15 | TRBV20-1 | TGCAGTGCTAGCGGCAGCGGGATCGACACCGGGGAGCTGTTTTTT | CSASGSGIDTGELFF
TRBJ2-1 | NA | NA | 16 | TRBV4-2 | TGTGCCAACAGCCGAGACCCGTCGAGCTCCTACAATGAGCAGTTCTTC | CANSRDPSSSYNEQFF
TRBJ1-2 | many | TRBD1 | 14 | TRBV29-1 | TGCAGCGTTGACACAAACAGGGGGCCAAATGGCTACACCTTC | CSVDTNRGPNGYTF
TRBJ1-5 | NA | NA | 13 | TRBV19 | TGTGCCAGTAAGGTGGGGGGGAATCAGCCCCAGCATTTT | CASKVGGNQPQHF
TRBJ1-2 | few | TRBD1 | 16 | TRBV18 | TGTGCCAGCTCACCACCGGGCAGGGGGCGATACTATGGCTACACCTTC | CASSPPGRGRYYGYTF
TRBJ1-3 | few | TRBD1 | 15 | TRBV12-3/TRBV12-4 | TGTGCCAGCAGTTCCAGGGGGCTGGATGGAAACACCATATATTTT | CASSSRGLDGNTIYF
TRBJ1-1 | NA | NA | 13 | TRBV30 | TGTGCCTGGAGCCTCCACACGAACACTGAAGCTTTCTTT | CAWSLHTNTEAFF
TRBJ2-1 | NA | TRBD2 | 15 | TRBV5-1 | TGCGCCAGCAGCCCGCGGGAGGGCCTATACAATGAGCAGTTCTTC | CASSPREGLYNEQFF
TRBJ2-7 | NA | TRBD1 | 14 | TRBV20-1 | TGCAGTGCTAGAGCCGACAGGGGGACCTACGAGCAGTACTTC | CSARADRGTYEQYF
TRBJ1-1 | few | TRBD1 | 14 | TRBV29-1 | TGCAGCGTTACTACGGACAGGAAGGACACTGAAGCTTTCTTT | CSVTTDRKDTEAFF
TRBJ2-1 | NA | NA | 11 | TRBV7-2 | TGTGCCAGCAGCTTAGCGGCTGAGCAGTTCTTC | CASSLAAEQFF
TRBJ1-3 | NA | NA | 16 | TRBV4-3 | TGCGCCAGCAGCCAAAGCCCCGAAAGGGGCGGAAACACCATATATTTT | CASSQSPERGGNTIYF
TRBJ2-1 | many | TRBD2 | 15 | TRBV9 | TGTGCCAGCAGCGTGGGACTAGCGGCATACAATGAGCAGTTCTTC | CASSVGLAAYNEQFF
TRBJ1-5 | few | NA | 15 | TRBV11-2 | TGTGCCAGCAGCTCCTCGCCCGGGGCGGAACAGCCCCAGCATTTT | CASSSSPGAEQPQHF
TRBJ1-1 | NA | TRBD1 | 13 | TRBV7-9 | TGTGCCAGCAGGGATGGGACAGGGGAAAGGGCTTTCTTT | CASRDGTGERAFF
TRBJ2-5 | few | NA | 14 | TRBV5-4 | TGTGCCAGCAGCTTGCGGGCAGGGGCAGAGACCCAGTACTTC | CASSLRAGAETQYF
TRBJ1-5 | NA | TRBD1 | 14 | TRBV5-1 | TGCGCCAGCAGCGACAGGGGAGGCAATCAGCCCCAGCATTTT | CASSDRGGNQPQHF
TRBJ1-1 | few | NA | 12 | TRBV29-1 | TGCAGCGGGGGGGGGTTCGTCACTGAAGCTTTCTTT | CSGGGFVTEAFF
TRBJ2-2 | NA | NA | 14 | TRBV11-3 | TGTGCCAGCAGCTTAGGACTTTTGGTCGGGGAGCTGTTTTTT | CASSLGLLVGELFF
TRBJ2-6 | few | NA | 16 | TRBV6-5 | TGTGCCAGCAGGCAAATGACCCGCTCTGGGGCCAACGTCCTGACTTTC | CASRQMTRSGANVLTF
TRBJ1-2 | many | NA | 14 | TRBV29-1 | TGCAGCGTTGAAGATCGTGGAGTGGACTATGGCTACACCTTC | CSVEDRGVDYGYTF
TRBJ2-1 | few | TRBD2 | 15 | TRBV4-2 | TGTGCCAGCAGCCAAGGACTAGCGGGACGCAATGAGCAGTTCTTC | CASSQGLAGRNEQFF
TRBJ1-2 | few | NA | 12 | TRBV24-1 | TGTGCCACCAGTGATACGAGAGGTGGCTACACCTTC | CATSDTRGGYTF
TRBJ1-2 | NA | NA | 14 | TRBV6-5 | TGTGCCAGCAGTTCTTTCAGGGTTTTCTATGGCCACACCTTC | CASSSFRVFYGHTF
TRBJ1-1 | few | NA | 12 | TRBV19 | TGTGCCAGTAGTAAGGCGGGGACTGAAGCTTTCTTT | CASSKAGTEAFF
TRBJ2-3 | NA | NA | 13 | TRBV7-9 | TGTGCCAGCAGCGCGCTGAATTACTATACGCAGTATTTT | CASSALNYYTQYF
TRBJ2-7 | NA | TRBD1 | 14 | TRBV19 | TGTGCCAGTAGTGTACAGGGGCGCCACTACGAGCAGTACTTC | CASSVQGRHYEQYF
TRBJ2-3 | NA | NA | 15 | TRBV6-2/TRBV6-3 | TGTGCCAGCAGTTACTCACCCAGGGAGGCAGATACGCAGTATTTT | CASSYSPREADTQYF
TRBJ2-2 | NA | NA | 15 | TRBV5-1 | TGCGCCAGCAGCTTGTTTCAGGGCCAAACCGGGGAGCTGTTTTTT | CASSLFQGQTGELFF
TRBJ2-1 | few | TRBD2 | 17 | TRBV7-2 | TGTGCCAGCAGCCGGCAAATAACTAGCGGGAGCTACAATGAGCAGTTCTTC | CASSRQITSGSYNEQFF
TRBJ2-2 | NA | NA | 14 | TRBV7-9 | TGTGCCAGCAGCTTCACTAGTTCGACCGGGGAGCTGTTTTTT | CASSFTSSTGELFF